The rows below give T cell receptor beta chains drawn from one sample of a study of blood T cells in healthy people across ages. Via MiXCR, TCRdb re-called the 5' RACE reads, giving one row per CDR3 protein. The sample lists 1.8 million or so distinct CDR3 sequences, about two fifths seen once, with 20% to 25% in the top ten. The sequencing sample was made of blood. The receptors were gathered from a human donor in good health. Both conserved end residues are part of each CDR3. A D gene is named only where the DNA matches it firmly. Some rows mark clone size as missing; the rest say once, few, many or name a class of expanded clone.

.	.	TRBV10-3	TRBJ2-3	TGTGCCATCAGTGAGCCAAGCGCCAGGGTTTCGTTAGATACGCAGTATTTT	CAISEPSARVSLDTQYF
.	.	TRBV10-3	TRBJ2-4	TGTGCCATCGGCGGCAGGATCGGAAACATTCAGTACTTC	CAIGGRIGNIQYF
.	many	TRBV29-1	TRBJ2-6	TGCAGCGTTGACGGGGACTCCCACTCTGGGGCCAACGTCCTGACTTTC	CSVDGDSHSGANVLTF
.	.	TRBV15	TRBJ1-2	TGTGCCACCAGCAGAGCAATCCCAAACCATGGCTACACCTTC	CATSRAIPNHGYTF
.	.	TRBV29-1	TRBJ2-3	TGCAGCGCGGGGTTCCACGATACGCAGTATTTT	CSAGFHDTQYF
TRBD2	.	TRBV7-8	TRBJ2-1	TGTGCCAGCAGCACTCGGACTAGGTCTGAGCAGTTCTTC	CASSTRTRSEQFF
.	few	TRBV7-6	TRBJ2-1	TGTGCCAGCAGCCCCCCGGGCGGGCGTAGCTCCTACAATGAGCAGTTCTTC	CASSPPGGRSSYNEQFF
TRBD1	.	TRBV29-1	TRBJ2-3	TGCAGCGTTGATTCCGGGACAGGGGTAACAGATACGCAGTATTTT	CSVDSGTGVTDTQYF
.	.	TRBV6-5	TRBJ1-1	TGTGCCAGCAGTGATTGGGGTAGGACCGCTGGCACTGAAGCTTTCTTT	CASSDWGRTAGTEAFF
TRBD1	.	TRBV3-1	TRBJ1-3	TGTGCCAGCAGCTTAGTGGGACAGGTCTCTGGAAACACCATATATTTT	CASSLVGQVSGNTIYF
TRBD2	once	TRBV6-6	TRBJ2-1	TGTGCCAGCAGTTTGCAGTCGGGACTAGCGGACAATGAGCAGTTCTTC	CASSLQSGLADNEQFF
.	.	TRBV29-1	TRBJ2-3	TGCAGCGTTGAAAAGGGCGCCCGAACGGATACGCAGTATTTT	CSVEKGARTDTQYF
TRBD1	.	TRBV28	TRBJ2-4	TGTGCCAGCAGTATCCCAGGACAGGGGCTAGCCAAAAACATTCAGTACTTC	CASSIPGQGLAKNIQYF
.	.	TRBV29-1	TRBJ2-3	TGCAGCGTTGAGGGGTCGCCGGGACTCGATACGCAGTATTTT	CSVEGSPGLDTQYF
.	.	TRBV3-1	TRBJ2-1	TGTGCCAGCAGCCAAGATCTTAGGGGGAATGAGCAGTTCTTC	CASSQDLRGNEQFF
TRBD1	.	TRBV3-1	TRBJ1-6	TGTGCCAGCCGGAGAGGACAGGTTAACTATAATTCACCCCTCCACTTT	CASRRGQVNYNSPLHF
.	.	TRBV2	TRBJ2-1	TGTGCCAGCAGTGATCGGGACAACCTCAGGTTCTTC	CASSDRDNLRFF
.	few	TRBV9	TRBJ2-1	TGTGCCAGCAGCACCCCACGTTTGGGGGGCTCCTACAATGAGCAGTTCTTC	CASSTPRLGGSYNEQFF
.	.	TRBV6-1	TRBJ1-4	TGTGCCAGCAGTGAGAGGGGAATCAACAGGGCCCTAAATGAAAAACTGTTTTTT	CASSERGINRALNEKLFF
.	many	TRBV12-3/TRBV12-4	TRBJ2-7	TGTGCCAGCAGTTTAACCCTGGTTGGTTACACCTACGAGCAGTACTTC	CASSLTLVGYTYEQYF
.	.	TRBV3-1	TRBJ2-3	TGTGCCAGCAGCCAAGGATCGACGAACACAGATACGCAGTATTTT	CASSQGSTNTDTQYF
TRBD1	few	TRBV4-1	TRBJ2-1	TGCGCCAGCAGGGCCGGGACAGGGGCGATTATGGGCTCCTACAATGAGCAGTTCTTC	CASRAGTGAIMGSYNEQFF
.	many	TRBV3-1	TRBJ2-7	TGTGCCAGCAGCCAGTCCCCCTACGAGCAGTACTTC	CASSQSPYEQYF
.	few	TRBV15	TRBJ1-2	TGTGCCACCAGCAGACGGGCCTATGGCTACACCTTC	CATSRRAYGYTF
.	once	TRBV5-1	TRBJ2-1	TGCGCCAGCAGCTTGGCCACGGATTACAATGAGCAGTTCTTC	CASSLATDYNEQFF
.	.	TRBV18	TRBJ1-2	TGTGCCAGCTCACCTACAGGGACCGACCACTATGGCTACACCTTC	CASSPTGTDHYGYTF
.	few	TRBV5-1	TRBJ1-2	TGCGCCAGCAGCTTCGACAGTGCCTATGGCTACACCTTC	CASSFDSAYGYTF
TRBD1	.	TRBV7-9	TRBJ1-6	TGTGCCAGCAGCTTAGGCCAGGGACAGACAAATTCACCCCTCCACTTT	CASSLGQGQTNSPLHF
.	.	TRBV6-2/TRBV6-3	TRBJ2-7	TGTGCCAGCAGTTACCAGACATTCTACGAGCAGTACTTC	CASSYQTFYEQYF
.	.	TRBV7-9	TRBJ1-6	TGTGCCAGCAGCTGGGGGGAGTCACCCCTCCACTTT	CASSWGESPLHF
.	few	TRBV7-9	TRBJ2-1	TGTGCCAGCAGCTTAGGGAGGACAGTTGGTAATGAGCAGTTCTTC	CASSLGRTVGNEQFF
.	few	TRBV5-1	TRBJ2-7	TGCGCCAGCAGCTTGGGAAGGACCCCGACGAATCGTGACGAGCAGTACTTC	CASSLGRTPTNRDEQYF
.	.	TRBV7-9	TRBJ2-6	TGTGCCAGCAGCTTACTCTCATTTCGCTCTGGGGCCAACGTCCTGACTTTC	CASSLLSFRSGANVLTF
.	.	TRBV27	TRBJ1-4	TGCGCCAGCAGACCTGCAACTAATGAAAAACTGTTTTTT	CASRPATNEKLFF
.	.	TRBV5-1	TRBJ1-4	TGCGCCAGCAGCTTGGCCCCCAGCGGAGGAGGGAATGAAAAACTGTTTTTT	CASSLAPSGGGNEKLFF
TRBD2	few	TRBV12-3/TRBV12-4	TRBJ2-3	TGTGCCAGCAGTTTCCTTCTTGGCGGGGGGGCTCGCTCCACAGATACGCAGTATTTT	CASSFLLGGGARSTDTQYF
.	.	TRBV28	TRBJ1-2	TGTGCCAGCAGTTCAGGACCGATGTATGGCTACACCTTC	CASSSGPMYGYTF
.	.	TRBV5-1	TRBJ1-4	TGCGCCAGCAGCTCAGGTTGTCCTAATGAAAAACTGTTTTTT	CASSSGCPNEKLFF
TRBD1	.	TRBV2	TRBJ1-2	TGTGCCAGCAGTGGTATGGGACAGGGGGTCTATGGCTACACCTTC	CASSGMGQGVYGYTF
.	.	TRBV15	TRBJ1-2	TGTGCCACCAGTAGAGATCAAGCAGGGAGTCGTGGCTACACCTTC	CATSRDQAGSRGYTF